The rows below give T cell receptor beta chains drawn from one sample of a study of vaccination effects on CD4 cells after COVID-19. Clones were sequenced by immunoSEQ multiplex PCR, and TCRdb holds only the in-frame ones, with some missing. The sample holds 55,000 to 70,000 clones; around 81% are singletons and the top ten take roughly 2.7%. The antigens of these receptors remain unknown. Sequenced here: CD4+ T cells from PBMCs cultured with HCoV-229E spike peptides, sampled before COVID-19 vaccination. These TCRs come from a human donor who received a COVID-19 vaccine. Both conserved end residues are part of each CDR3. D genes are given only for firm matches. Clone size is given for some rows only: seen once, a few or many times, or a class if the clone is expanded.

d_gene: TRBD2
abundance: NA
j_gene: TRBJ2-5
v_gene: TRBV6-5
CDR3nt: TGTGCCAGCAGTTACATCGGGGGGGCCCAAGAGACCCAGTACTTC
CDR3aa: CASSYIGGAQETQYF

d_gene: NA
abundance: NA
j_gene: TRBJ2-2
v_gene: TRBV11-3
CDR3nt: TGTGCCAGCAGGTTTATATGGGCCAACACCGGGGAGCTGTTTTTT
CDR3aa: CASRFIWANTGELFF

d_gene: NA
abundance: NA
j_gene: TRBJ2-1
v_gene: TRBV10-2
CDR3nt: TGCGCCAGCAGTGAGTGGGGACTCCACTCCTACAATGAGCAGTTCTTC
CDR3aa: CASSEWGLHSYNEQFF

d_gene: NA
abundance: NA
j_gene: TRBJ1-4
v_gene: TRBV2
CDR3nt: TGTGCCAGCAGTGAAGCGAGGGGGGAAAAACTGTTTTTT
CDR3aa: CASSEARGEKLFF

d_gene: TRBD1
abundance: NA
j_gene: TRBJ1-2
v_gene: TRBV2
CDR3nt: TGTGCCAGCAGTGACGGACAGGGGGCTGGGGTGAATGGCTACACCTTC
CDR3aa: CASSDGQGAGVNGYTF

d_gene: NA
abundance: NA
j_gene: TRBJ1-1
v_gene: TRBV2
CDR3nt: TGTGCCAGCAGTGAGAGAGGGGCTATTTCTGAAGCTTTCTTT
CDR3aa: CASSERGAISEAFF

d_gene: NA
abundance: few
j_gene: TRBJ1-1
v_gene: TRBV4-1
CDR3nt: TGCGCCAGCAGCCATCCCAGAGACCCTGAAGCTTTCTTT
CDR3aa: CASSHPRDPEAFF

d_gene: NA
abundance: NA
j_gene: TRBJ2-5
v_gene: TRBV24-1
CDR3nt: TGTGCCACCAGCAACCCCCCGAGAGAGACCCAGTACTTC
CDR3aa: CATSNPPRETQYF

d_gene: NA
abundance: NA
j_gene: TRBJ1-5
v_gene: TRBV24-1
CDR3nt: TGTGCCACCGGTGAGGGACACAACAATCAGCCCCAGCATTTT
CDR3aa: CATGEGHNNQPQHF

d_gene: TRBD1
abundance: NA
j_gene: TRBJ1-2
v_gene: TRBV7-3
CDR3nt: TGTGCCAGCAGCTCCGGACAGGGTGATGGCTACACCTTC
CDR3aa: CASSSGQGDGYTF

d_gene: NA
abundance: NA
j_gene: TRBJ2-1
v_gene: TRBV24-1
CDR3nt: TGTGCCACCAGTGATTTTAGCAATGAGCAGTTCTTC
CDR3aa: CATSDFSNEQFF

d_gene: TRBD1
abundance: once
j_gene: TRBJ2-5
v_gene: TRBV19
CDR3nt: TGTGCCAGTAGTATGGGTTTATCAGGGGGCGATTTGGGGGAGACCCAGTACTTC
CDR3aa: CASSMGLSGGDLGETQYF

d_gene: TRBD1
abundance: NA
j_gene: TRBJ2-1
v_gene: TRBV18
CDR3nt: TGTGCCAGCTCACCTGGGACAGGGGGATACAATGAGCAGTTCTTC
CDR3aa: CASSPGTGGYNEQFF

d_gene: NA
abundance: NA
j_gene: TRBJ1-1
v_gene: TRBV5-1
CDR3nt: TGCGCCAGCAGCTCCCAGACCCGGGACACTGAAGCTTTCTTT
CDR3aa: CASSSQTRDTEAFF

d_gene: TRBD1
abundance: NA
j_gene: TRBJ2-5
v_gene: TRBV3-1/TRBV3-2
CDR3nt: TGTGCCAGCAGCCCGACAGGGTTGGGAGAGACCCAGTACTTC
CDR3aa: CASSPTGLGETQYF

d_gene: NA
abundance: NA
j_gene: TRBJ2-2
v_gene: TRBV6-1
CDR3nt: TGTGCCAGCAGTGAATTCGGGCTAGCGTCGCTGTTTTTT
CDR3aa: CASSEFGLASLFF

d_gene: NA
abundance: NA
j_gene: TRBJ1-5
v_gene: TRBV2
CDR3nt: TGTGCCAGCACTCAGGGTCTCAATCAGCCCCAGCATTTT
CDR3aa: CASTQGLNQPQHF

d_gene: TRBD2
abundance: NA
j_gene: TRBJ2-3
v_gene: TRBV11-2
CDR3nt: TGTGCCAGCAGCACCCGGACTAGCGGGGGCACAGATACGCAGTATTTT
CDR3aa: CASSTRTSGGTDTQYF

d_gene: NA
abundance: NA
j_gene: TRBJ1-2
v_gene: TRBV7-2
CDR3nt: TGTGCCAGCAGCGATACAGGGAACTATGGCTACACCTTC
CDR3aa: CASSDTGNYGYTF

d_gene: NA
abundance: NA
j_gene: TRBJ1-5
v_gene: TRBV6-6
CDR3nt: TGTGCCAGCAGTTACGGGGATCATAGCAATCAGCCCCAGCATTTT
CDR3aa: CASSYGDHSNQPQHF

d_gene: NA
abundance: NA
j_gene: TRBJ1-2
v_gene: TRBV28
CDR3nt: TGTGCCAGCAGTCCCCCGATTCGAGGTCTGGGCTACACCTTC
CDR3aa: CASSPPIRGLGYTF

d_gene: NA
abundance: NA
j_gene: TRBJ1-1
v_gene: TRBV5-1
CDR3nt: TGCGCCAGCAGCCCAAGTACCAGGGAGGGGGCTGAAGCTTTCTTT
CDR3aa: CASSPSTREGAEAFF